This T cell receptor (beta chain) emerged from a study of T cell responses to AZD1222 COVID-19 vaccine. Study-level findings and limits: Once two AZD1222 doses were given, Spike-specific TCR breadth and depth went up. Females made up more of the donors, who were largely white British, and clonal diversity may have come out too low. Repertoires were sampled only after the peak T cell response. Spike as a whole was targeted by vaccine-associated CD4 TCRs, dominant at 160-218 and 743-854.

The table lists this clone with a count of one. The target antigen is unknown. Libraries were prepared by immunoSEQ multiplex PCR; TCRdb keeps only in-frame clonotypes and omits some of them. The sample contains 120,000 to 150,000 clones, about 91% of which appear only once. This CDR3 spans 13 amino acids. V was trimmed by 3 bases and J by 6 bases, leaving 11 bases between them. From germline, CDR1 is SEHNR and CDR2 FQNEAQ (reference sequence). The material was peripheral blood, obtained on day 0 of AZD1222 vaccination. This receptor was taken from an adult in good health. The rearrangement joins TRBV7-9 to TRBJ1-2; the D gene is possibly TRBD1 (6 bases). The CDR3 DNA is TGTGCCAGCAGCTTTTCCCCAGGGGATGGCTACACCTTC. Translated: CASSFSPGDGYTF.